The clone carrying this T cell receptor beta chain was detected a few times. Its antigen is undetermined. These data belong to a study of radiotherapy plus CTLA-4 blockade in lung cancer. Across the study: There were objective responses in around 18% of patients, and over 30% had disease control. The study's findings and limits: TCR clones of tumor origin grew in blood after radiotherapy plus ipilimumab. Interferon-beta, together with early blood T cell clone dynamics, reportedly best predicted response.

The protocol was immunoSEQ multiplex PCR, while the TCRdb copy is restricted to in-frame clones and leaves out a portion. Of over 60,000 clones in the sample, around nine tenths were seen once. Participants had chemo-refractory metastatic non-small-cell lung cancer and were treated with focal radiation plus ipilimumab CTLA-4 blockade. CDR3 length equals 13 residues. Germline V gives CDR1 SGHAT, CDR2 FQNNGV. Trimming left V 5 bases short and J 3 bases short, with 8 bases between. V usage is TRBV11-2 and J usage is TRBJ1-5, with D uncertain. The sequences come from peripheral blood, collected from a patient treated with radiotherapy plus ipilimumab. This clonotype was obtained from a human donor with non-small cell lung cancer who had stable disease on radiotherapy plus ipilimumab. The CDR3 reads CASSLGLNQPQHF. As DNA, the CDR3 is TGTGCCAGCAGCCTAGGCCTCAATCAGCCCCAGCATTTT. Using reference TRBV11-2 and TRBJ1-5 for the parts outside the CDR3, the full variable domain is EAGVAQSPRYKIIEKRQSVAFWCNPISGHATLYWYQQILGQGPKLLIQFQNNGVVDDSQLPKDRFSAERLKGVDSTLKIQPAKLEDSAVYLCASSLGLNQPQHFGDGTRLSIL.